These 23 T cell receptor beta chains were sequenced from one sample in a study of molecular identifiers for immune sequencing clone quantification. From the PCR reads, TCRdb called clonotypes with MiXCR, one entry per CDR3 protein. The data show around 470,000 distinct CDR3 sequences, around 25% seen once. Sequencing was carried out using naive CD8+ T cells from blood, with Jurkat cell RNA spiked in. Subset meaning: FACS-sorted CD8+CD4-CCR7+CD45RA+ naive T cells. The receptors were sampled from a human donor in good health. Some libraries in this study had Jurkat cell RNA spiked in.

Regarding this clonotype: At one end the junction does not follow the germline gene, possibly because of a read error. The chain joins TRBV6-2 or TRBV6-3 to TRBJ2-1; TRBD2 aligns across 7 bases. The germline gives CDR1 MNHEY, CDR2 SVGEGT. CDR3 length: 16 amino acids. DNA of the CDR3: TGTGCCAGCAGTTACTCGGGGAGGGGCTCCTTCAATGAGCAGTTCTTC. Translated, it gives CASSYSGRGSFNEQFF.

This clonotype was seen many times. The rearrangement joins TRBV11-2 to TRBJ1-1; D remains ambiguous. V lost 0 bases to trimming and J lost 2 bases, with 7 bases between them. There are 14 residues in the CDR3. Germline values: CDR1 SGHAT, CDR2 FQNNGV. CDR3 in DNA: TGTGCCAGCAGCTTAGACCCACCCAACACTGAAGCTTTCTTT. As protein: CASSLDPPNTEAFF.

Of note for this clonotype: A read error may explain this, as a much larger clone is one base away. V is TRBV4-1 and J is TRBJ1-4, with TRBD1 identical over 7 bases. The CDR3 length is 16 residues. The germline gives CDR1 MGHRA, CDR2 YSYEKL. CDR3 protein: CVSSQGVGTVTWKLFF. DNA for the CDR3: TGCGTCAGCAGCCAGGGAGTGGGGACAGTTACTTGGAAACTGTTTTTT.

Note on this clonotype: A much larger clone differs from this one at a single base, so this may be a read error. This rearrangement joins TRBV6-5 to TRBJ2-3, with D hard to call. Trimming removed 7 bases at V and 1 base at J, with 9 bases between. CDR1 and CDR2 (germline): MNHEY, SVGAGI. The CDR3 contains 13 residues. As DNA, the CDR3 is TGTGCCAGCATGCCCGAGGGCACAGATACGCAGTATTTT. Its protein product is CASMPEGTDTQYF.

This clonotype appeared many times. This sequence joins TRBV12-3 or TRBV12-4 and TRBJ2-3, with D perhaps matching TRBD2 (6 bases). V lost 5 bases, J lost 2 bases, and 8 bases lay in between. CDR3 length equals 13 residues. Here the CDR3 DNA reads TGTGCCAGCAGTGGGGGGTACACAGATACGCAGTATTTT. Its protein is CASSGGYTDTQYF.

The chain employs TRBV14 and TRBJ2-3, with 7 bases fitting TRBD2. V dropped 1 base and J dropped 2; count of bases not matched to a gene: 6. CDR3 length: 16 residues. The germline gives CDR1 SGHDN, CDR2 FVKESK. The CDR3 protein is CASSQGHGGTTDTQYF. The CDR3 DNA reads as TGTGCCAGCAGCCAAGGTCACGGGGGGACCACAGATACGCAGTATTTT. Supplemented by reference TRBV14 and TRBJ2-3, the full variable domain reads EAGVTQFPSHSVIEKGQTVTLRCDPISGHDNLYWYRRVMGKEIKFLLHFVKESKQDESGMPNNRFLAERTGGTYSTLKVQPAELEDSGVYFCASSQGHGGTTDTQYFGPGTRLTVL.

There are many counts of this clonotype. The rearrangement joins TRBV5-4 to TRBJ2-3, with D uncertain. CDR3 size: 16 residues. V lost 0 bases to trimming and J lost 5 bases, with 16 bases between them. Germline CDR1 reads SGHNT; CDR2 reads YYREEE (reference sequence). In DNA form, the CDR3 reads TGTGCCAGCAGCTTGGCGTGGAACGGAGAAGAAGATACGCAGTATTTT. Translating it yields CASSLAWNGEEDTQYF.

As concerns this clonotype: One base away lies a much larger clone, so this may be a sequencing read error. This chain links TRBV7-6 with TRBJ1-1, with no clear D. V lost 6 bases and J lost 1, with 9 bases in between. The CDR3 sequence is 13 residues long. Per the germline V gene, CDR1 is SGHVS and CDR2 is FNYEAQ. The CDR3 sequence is CASSQTKNTEAFF. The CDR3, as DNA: TGTGCCAGCAGTCAGACAAAGAACACTGAAGCTTTCTTT.

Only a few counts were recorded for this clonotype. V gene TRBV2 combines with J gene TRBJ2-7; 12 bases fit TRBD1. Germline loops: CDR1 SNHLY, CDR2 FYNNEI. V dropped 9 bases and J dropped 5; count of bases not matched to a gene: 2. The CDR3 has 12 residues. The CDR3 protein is CARGQGAHEQYF. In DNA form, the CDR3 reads TGTGCCAGGGGACAGGGGGCCCACGAGCAGTACTTC.

CDR3 region: CASSVEDRAGEAFF. In DNA form, the CDR3 reads TGTGCCAGCAGCGTCGAGGACAGGGCAGGGGAAGCTTTCTTT. The rearrangement joins TRBV9 to TRBJ1-1; 8 nucleotides agree with TRBD1. Per germline, CDR1 SGDLS and CDR2 YYNGEE. The CDR3 has 14 residues. J lost 8 bases, V lost 2 bases, and 8 bases had no gene match.

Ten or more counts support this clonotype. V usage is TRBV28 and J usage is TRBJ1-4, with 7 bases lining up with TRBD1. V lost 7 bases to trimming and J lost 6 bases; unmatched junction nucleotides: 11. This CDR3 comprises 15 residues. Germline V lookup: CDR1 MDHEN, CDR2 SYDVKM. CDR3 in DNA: TGTGCCAGCAACCCCACAGGGGAAGTTGATGAAAAACTGTTTTTT. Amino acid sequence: CASNPTGEVDEKLFF.

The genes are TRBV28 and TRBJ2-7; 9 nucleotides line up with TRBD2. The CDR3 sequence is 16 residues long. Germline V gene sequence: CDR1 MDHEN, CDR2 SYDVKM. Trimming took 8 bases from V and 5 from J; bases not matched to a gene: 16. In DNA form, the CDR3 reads TGTGCCAGCCTGAGCGCGGGAGGGGCTGGGTCCAACGAGCAGTACTTC. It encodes CASLSAGGAGSNEQYF.

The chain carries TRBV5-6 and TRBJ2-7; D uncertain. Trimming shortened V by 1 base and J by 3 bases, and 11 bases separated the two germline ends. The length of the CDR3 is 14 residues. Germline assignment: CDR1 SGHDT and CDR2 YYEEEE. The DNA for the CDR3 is TGTGCCAGCAGCTTGCTGGTCAACGTCTACGAGCAGTACTTC. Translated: CASSLLVNVYEQYF. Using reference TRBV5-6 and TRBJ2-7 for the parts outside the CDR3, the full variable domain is DAGVTQSPTHLIKTRGQQVTLRCSPKSGHDTVSWYQQALGQGPQFIFQYYEEEERQRGNFPDRFSGHQFPNYSSELNVNALLLGDSALYLCASSLLVNVYEQYFGPGTRLTVT.

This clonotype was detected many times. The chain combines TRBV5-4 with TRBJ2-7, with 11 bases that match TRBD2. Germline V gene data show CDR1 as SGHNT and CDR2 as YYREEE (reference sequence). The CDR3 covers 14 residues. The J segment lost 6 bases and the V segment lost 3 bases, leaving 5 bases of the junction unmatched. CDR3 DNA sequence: TGTGCCAGCAGCTCAACCGGGACTAGCGGCGAGCAGTACTTC. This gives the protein CASSSTGTSGEQYF.

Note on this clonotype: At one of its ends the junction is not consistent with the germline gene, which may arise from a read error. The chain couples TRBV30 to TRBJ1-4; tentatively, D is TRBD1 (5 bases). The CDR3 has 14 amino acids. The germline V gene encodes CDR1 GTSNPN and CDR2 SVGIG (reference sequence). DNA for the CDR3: TGTGCCGGCATTGGGGGATCAACTAATGAAAAACTGTTATTT. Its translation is CAGIGGSTNEKLLF.

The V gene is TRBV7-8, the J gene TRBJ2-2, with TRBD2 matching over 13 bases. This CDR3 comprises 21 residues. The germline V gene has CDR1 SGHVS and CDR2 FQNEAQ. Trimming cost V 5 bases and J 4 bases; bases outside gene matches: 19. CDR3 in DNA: TGTGCCAGCAGCACCCCCTCGGCCCTACTAGCGGGGGGGCTTAGCACCGGGGAGCTGTTTTTT. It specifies CASSTPSALLAGGLSTGELFF.

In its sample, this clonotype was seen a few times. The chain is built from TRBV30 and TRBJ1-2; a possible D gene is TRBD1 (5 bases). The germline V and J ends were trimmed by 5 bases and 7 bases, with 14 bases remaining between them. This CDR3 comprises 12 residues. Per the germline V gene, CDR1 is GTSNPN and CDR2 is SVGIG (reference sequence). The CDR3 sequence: CAWDRDDGGYTF. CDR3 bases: TGTGCCTGGGACCGGGACGACGGTGGCTACACCTTC.

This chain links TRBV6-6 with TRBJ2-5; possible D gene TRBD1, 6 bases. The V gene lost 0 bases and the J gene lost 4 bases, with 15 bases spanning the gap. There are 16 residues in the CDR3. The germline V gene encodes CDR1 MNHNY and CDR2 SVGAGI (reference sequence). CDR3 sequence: CASSYSSRGIRETQYF. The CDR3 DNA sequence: TGTGCCAGCAGTTACTCATCAAGGGGGATTCGAGAGACCCAGTACTTC.

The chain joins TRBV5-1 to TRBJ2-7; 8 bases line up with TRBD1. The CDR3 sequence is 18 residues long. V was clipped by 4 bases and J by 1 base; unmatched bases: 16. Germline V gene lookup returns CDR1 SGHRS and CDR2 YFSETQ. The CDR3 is CASSPGDRGRLLSYEQYF. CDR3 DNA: TGCGCCAGCAGCCCGGGAGACAGGGGTCGTCTCCTATCCTACGAGCAGTACTTC.

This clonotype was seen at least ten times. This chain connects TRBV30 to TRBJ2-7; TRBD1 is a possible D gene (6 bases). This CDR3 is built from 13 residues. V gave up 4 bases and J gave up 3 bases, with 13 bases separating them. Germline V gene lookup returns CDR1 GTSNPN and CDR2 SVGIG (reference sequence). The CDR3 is CAWNRDTHYEQYF. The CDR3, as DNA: TGTGCCTGGAACCGGGACACCCACTACGAGCAGTACTTC.

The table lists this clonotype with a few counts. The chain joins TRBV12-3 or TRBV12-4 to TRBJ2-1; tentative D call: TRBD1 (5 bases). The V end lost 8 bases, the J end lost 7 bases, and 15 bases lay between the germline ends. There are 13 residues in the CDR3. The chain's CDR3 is CASLSTVWNEQFF. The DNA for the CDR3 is TGTGCCAGCTTGTCGACAGTCTGGAATGAGCAGTTCTTC.

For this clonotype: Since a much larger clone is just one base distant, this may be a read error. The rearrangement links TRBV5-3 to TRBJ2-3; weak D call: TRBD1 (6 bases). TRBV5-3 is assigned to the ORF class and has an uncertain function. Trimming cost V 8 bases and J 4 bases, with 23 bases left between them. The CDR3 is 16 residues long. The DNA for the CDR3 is TGTGCCAGCAGCAAGAAAGGACAGCCCACCGCAGATACGCAGTATTTT. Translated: CASSKKGQPTADTQYF.

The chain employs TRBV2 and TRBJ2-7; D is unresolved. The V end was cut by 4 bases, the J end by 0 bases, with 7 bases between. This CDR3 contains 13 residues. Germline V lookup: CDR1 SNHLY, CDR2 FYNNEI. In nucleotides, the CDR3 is TGTGCCAGCAGTGTAAGCTCCTCCTACGAGCAGTACTTC. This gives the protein CASSVSSSYEQYF.